What follows describes a single T cell receptor (beta chain). Its specificity is unknown. The sample is drawn from a study of T cell responses to AZD1222 COVID-19 vaccine. Clones were sequenced by immunoSEQ multiplex PCR, and TCRdb holds only the in-frame ones, with some missing. The data contain about 130,000 clones, 75% to 90% of them singletons. Findings and caveats of the study: At baseline, just a handful of AZD1222 recipients tested seropositive. White British donors predominated, females outnumbered males, and clonal diversity was possibly underestimated.

The receptor was isolated from an adult in good health. The sample was peripheral blood, taken on day 0 of AZD1222 vaccination.

In DNA form, the CDR3 reads TGCGCCAGCAGCCAAGAGCGGATGGGATCCAACTATGGCTACACCTTC. It yields the protein CASSQERMGSNYGYTF. The chain carries TRBV4-3 and TRBJ1-2; D not resolved. Per germline, CDR1 LGHNA and CDR2 YSLEER. This CDR3 has 16 amino acids. V shed 0 bases and J shed 2 bases, with 13 bases lying between them.